These 18 T cell receptor beta chains originate from one sample sequenced in a study of regulatory T cells in long-lasting Graves disease. Assembly of TCR beta libraries relied on iRepertoire HTBI primers together with Arm-PCR of CDR3 regions. TCRdb re-called the multiplex PCR reads with MiXCR, one entry per CDR3 protein. The sample lists a few hundred thousand distinct CDR3 sequences, approximately 14% occurring once. The time point here: newly diagnosed GD, antithyroid drugs for less than 3 months. Isolated PBMC RNA provided the starting material for the TCR library. These data were likewise used in another study, on T cells in Graves' hyperthyroidism and ophthalmopathy.

The specimen was peripheral blood mononuclear cells (PBMCs), collected at new diagnosis, from a patient treated with antithyroid drugs. These receptors all come from a woman between 45 and 60 years old with Graves disease.

The table lists this clonotype with many counts. V and J are TRBV3-1 and TRBJ2-2; D not resolved. The length of the CDR3 is 15 residues. Germline CDR1 and CDR2: LGHDT and YNNKEL (reference sequence). Deletions cut 4 bases from V and 5 bases from J, with 14 bases between. This chain's CDR3 is CASSPRASPTGELFF. CDR3 sequence (DNA): TGTGCCAGCAGCCCCCGGGCCTCCCCGACCGGGGAGCTGTTTTTT.

For this clonotype: A much larger clone differs by one base, so this may be a read error. V usage is TRBV6-2 or TRBV6-3 and J usage is TRBJ2-7; weak D call: TRBD1 (7 bases). V was pared by 7 bases and J by 7 bases, with 14 bases between. This CDR3 region has 12 residues. Germline V gene sequence: CDR1 MNHEY, CDR2 SVGEGT. Here the CDR3 reads CASTGGGNEQYF. The CDR3 bases are TGTGCCAGCACAGGGGGAGGCAATGAGCAGTACTTC.

This clonotype was seen at least ten times. The CDR3 DNA reads TGTGCCAGCAGTATCGGACAGGGGGCCGACGAGCAGTACTTC. Translated, it gives CASSIGQGADEQYF. This sequence joins TRBV2 and TRBJ2-7, with TRBD1 identical over 11 bases. The V gene's germline CDR1 is SNHLY and CDR2 FYNNEI. CDR3 length equals 14 residues. V dropped 5 bases and J dropped 5; count of bases not matched to a gene: 5. Filled out from reference TRBV2 and TRBJ2-7, the complete variable domain reads EPEVTQTPSHQVTQMGQEVILRCVPISNHLYFYWYRQILGQKVEFLVSFYNNEISEKSEIFDDQFSVERPDGSNFTLKIRSTKLEDSAMYFCASSIGQGADEQYFGPGTRLTVT.

This clonotype has ten or more counts. The chain links TRBV6-1 to TRBJ2-5; D perhaps matches TRBD2 (5 bases). There are 16 residues in the CDR3. V lost 5 bases and J lost 4, with 20 bases in between. CDR1 and CDR2 (germline): MNHNS, SASEGT. The CDR3 reads CASSPPGNVWGETQYF. The CDR3 coding sequence is TGTGCCAGCAGTCCTCCCGGGAACGTCTGGGGAGAGACCCAGTACTTC.

This clonotype was counted ten times or more. This chain links TRBV6-5 with TRBJ2-7; 7 bases line up with TRBD1. Per germline, CDR1 MNHEY and CDR2 SVGAGI. CDR3 length: 11 amino acids. V was pared by 4 bases and J by 12 bases, with 6 bases of the junction left unmatched. CDR3 loop: CASSSLTGLYF. The CDR3 bases are TGTGCCAGCAGTTCACTGACAGGGCTGTACTTC.

There are many counts of this clonotype. The chain combines TRBV12-3 or TRBV12-4 with TRBJ1-2; tentative D call: TRBD1 (5 bases). V was clipped by 3 bases and J by 4 bases, with 15 bases between them. The CDR3 totals 15 residues. The chain's CDR3 is CASSLMLDSSYGYTF. In DNA, the CDR3 is TGTGCCAGCAGTTTGATGCTTGACAGTTCCTATGGCTACACCTTC.

The table lists this clonotype with many counts. The chain combines TRBV5-1 with TRBJ2-1; perhaps TRBD1 as D (6 bases). The CDR3 is 15 amino acids. Germline CDR1 and CDR2: SGHRS and YFSETQ. Trimming took off 0 bases at V and 4 bases at J, with 11 bases between the two ends. The CDR3 protein is CASSLGQGRYNEQFF. DNA for the CDR3: TGCGCCAGCAGCTTGGGGCAGGGGCGATACAATGAGCAGTTCTTC. Filled out from reference TRBV5-1 and TRBJ2-1, the complete variable domain reads KAGVTQTPRYLIKTRGQQVTLSCSPISGHRSVSWYQQTPGQGLQFLFEYFSETQRNKGNFPGRFSGRQFSNSRSEMNVSTLELGDSALYLCASSLGQGRYNEQFFGPGTRLTVL.

The sample holds a few counts of this clonotype. One junction end does not reproduce the germline sequence, and a read error may be involved. The V and J genes are TRBV19 and TRBJ2-7, with 13 bases identical to TRBD2. Germline V lookup: CDR1 LNHDA, CDR2 SQIVND (reference sequence). This CDR3 has 18 amino acids. CDR3: CASTPGTSGTKGSHEQYF. The CDR3, as DNA: TGTGCCAGTACCCCTGGGACTAGCGGGACCAAGGGCTCCCACGAGCAGTACTTC.

This clonotype was seen many times. The genes are TRBV6-5 and TRBJ1-1; D gene uncertain. The V end lost 2 bases, the J end lost 3 bases, and 7 bases lay between the germline ends. This CDR3 spans 13 amino acids. CDR1 and CDR2 from the germline V gene are MNHEY and SVGAGI. The CDR3 loop reads CASSYGSYTEAFF. The CDR3, as DNA: TGTGCCAGCAGTTACGGAAGTTACACTGAAGCTTTCTTT.

This clonotype was observed many times. The chain uses TRBV7-8 and TRBJ2-7; D unclear. V was shortened by 5 bases and J by 2 bases, with 7 bases between the two germline ends. CDR3 length: 12 amino acids. CDR1 is SGHVS, CDR2 FQNEAQ, per germline. The CDR3 is CASSAETYEQYF. Written as DNA, the CDR3 is TGTGCCAGCAGCGCAGAAACCTACGAGCAGTACTTC.

This clonotype was picked up many times. This chain joins TRBV28 and TRBJ2-3; 7 bases match TRBD1. Trimming cost V 6 bases and J 0 bases; bases outside gene matches: 6. The CDR3 runs 15 residues. Per the germline V gene, CDR1 is MDHEN and CDR2 is SYDVKM. The CDR3, as DNA: TGTGCCAGCAGAACCGGGACAGCGAGCACAGATACGCAGTATTTT. Protein sequence: CASRTGTASTDTQYF.

The chain couples TRBV9 to TRBJ2-1, with no clear D. The V and J ends lost 1 base and 6 bases respectively, with 8 bases between them. The CDR3 has 13 residues. Germline CDR1 SGDLS, CDR2 YYNGEE. CDR3 sequence reads: CASSVTAGNEQFF. For the CDR3, the DNA is TGTGCCAGCAGCGTAACCGCCGGCAATGAGCAGTTCTTC. The whole variable domain, remainder taken from reference TRBV9 and TRBJ2-1, is DSGVTQTPKHLITATGQRVTLRCSPRSGDLSVYWYQQSLDQGLQFLIQYYNGEERAKGNILERFSAQQFPDLHSELNLSSLELGDSALYFCASSVTAGNEQFFGPGTRLTVL.

The V gene is TRBV7-8, the J gene TRBJ2-2; 9 bases map to TRBD2. The germline V gene has CDR1 SGHVS and CDR2 FQNEAQ. The length of the CDR3 is 15 residues. V was pared by 7 bases and J by 7 bases, with 10 bases of the junction left unmatched. The CDR3 DNA sequence: TGTGCCAGCACCGGCGGGGGGGCGCATGTCGGGGAGCTGTTTTTT. This encodes CASTGGGAHVGELFF.

This clonotype was seen many times. The rearrangement links TRBV3-1 to TRBJ2-1, with unresolved D. In germline, CDR1 is LGHDT, CDR2 YNNKEL (reference sequence). This CDR3 is 15 amino acids long. The ends were cut back, 2 bases at V and 0 bases at J, with 8 bases in the middle. Here the CDR3 reads CASSQLGTSYNEQFF. The CDR3 coding sequence is TGTGCCAGCAGCCAACTAGGAACCTCCTACAATGAGCAGTTCTTC.

The V and J genes are TRBV7-2 and TRBJ1-6, with D maybe TRBD1 (5 bases). V was trimmed by 4 bases and J by 6 bases, leaving 10 bases between them. Germline V gene data show CDR1 as SGHTA and CDR2 as FQGNSA. This CDR3 has 14 residues. CDR3 nucleotides: TGTGCCAGCAGCTCCGGGGGACTTAATTCACCCCTCCACTTT. This codes for CASSSGGLNSPLHF.

This chain joins TRBV10-3 and TRBJ2-6, with D uncertain. Germline V CDR1 and CDR2: ENHRY, SYGVKD. There are 14 residues in the CDR3. V gave up 3 bases and J gave up 0 bases, with 3 bases separating them. CDR3 protein: CAISDSSGANVLTF. The CDR3 DNA reads as TGTGCCATCAGTGACAGCTCTGGGGCCAACGTCCTGACTTTC.

This clonotype was seen a handful of times. The CDR3 nucleotides are TGCGCCAGCAGCTTGGTAGGACAGGGACAAGAAAAACTGTTTTTT. Residues: CASSLVGQGQEKLFF. The chain employs TRBV5-1 and TRBJ1-4, with TRBD1 matching 8 bases. There are 15 residues in the CDR3. V lost 0 bases and J lost 8; bases outside the gene matches: 6. Germline V gives CDR1 SGHRS, CDR2 YFSETQ.

The table lists this clonotype with a few counts. The V call is TRBV20-1, the J call TRBJ2-1; no reliable D call. The DNA end favors TRBJ2-5, so the J call may be wrong. The CDR3 spans 14 residues. Germline V lookup: CDR1 DFQATT, CDR2 SNEGSKA (reference sequence). Written as DNA, the CDR3 is TGCAGTGCTAGAGTAGGGCTAGTCCAAGAGACCCAGTACTTC. Translated, it gives CSARVGLVQETQYF.